Following are 30 T cell receptor beta chains from one sample sequenced in a study of regulatory T cells in long-lasting Graves disease. Time point meaning: newly diagnosed GD, antithyroid drugs for less than 3 months. The TCR library was made from RNA that had been extracted from PBMCs in TRIzol. For TCR beta, libraries came from iRepertoire HTBI primers and Arm-PCR of CDR3 regions. One entry per CDR3 protein results from TCRdb running MiXCR on the multiplex PCR reads. The sample consists of 350,000 to 450,000 distinct CDR3 sequences, 14% to 15% of them appearing once. The data were also submitted as part of a second study, on T cells in Graves' hyperthyroidism and ophthalmopathy.

The sequenced sample was peripheral blood mononuclear cells (PBMCs), obtained at new diagnosis, from a patient treated with antithyroid drugs. All receptors come from a woman younger than 45 with Graves disease.

This clonotype was counted ten times or more. The rearrangement links TRBV5-1 to TRBJ1-5; D remains unclear. In germline, CDR1 is SGHRS, CDR2 YFSETQ. The CDR3 contains 13 residues. The V end was cut by 0 bases, the J end by 5 bases, with 6 bases between. The CDR3 nucleotides read TGCGCCAGCAGCTTGGCGGGCGATCAGCCCCAGCATTTT. It translates to CASSLAGDQPQHF.

This clonotype has a count of ten or more. This chain links TRBV7-9 with TRBJ2-3; the match to TRBD1 covers 7 bases. This CDR3 region has 17 residues. The germline gives CDR1 SEHNR, CDR2 FQNEAQ (reference sequence). With V trimmed by 1 base and J by 0 bases, 7 bases remained unmatched. CDR3 region: CASSLVTGTPSTDTQYF. The DNA of the CDR3 is TGTGCCAGCAGCTTAGTGACAGGGACCCCAAGCACAGATACGCAGTATTTT. The whole variable domain, filled in from reference TRBV7-9 and TRBJ2-3, reads DTGVSQNPRHKITKRGQNVTFRCDPISEHNRLYWYRQTLGQGPEFLTYFQNEAQLEKSRLLSDRFSAERPKGSFSTLEIQRTEQGDSAMYLCASSLVTGTPSTDTQYFGPGTRLTVL.

A few counts support this clonotype. The genes are TRBV5-4 and TRBJ2-5; D is unresolved. Germline-derived CDR1 and CDR2 are SGHNT and YYREEE (reference sequence). This CDR3 has 13 amino acids. Trimming removed 0 bases at V and 4 bases at J, with 7 bases between. The chain's CDR3 is CASSLDSRETQYF. CDR3 bases: TGTGCCAGCAGCTTGGACAGTAGAGAGACCCAGTACTTC.

This clonotype was detected only a few times. The rearrangement links TRBV7-9 to TRBJ2-5; TRBD2 might be the D (6 bases). V was trimmed by 1 base and J by 4 bases, leaving 7 bases between them. CDR3 length equals 13 residues. CDR1 is SEHNR and CDR2 is FQNEAQ in the germline V gene (reference sequence). CDR3 in amino acids: CASSLEAGETQYF. The CDR3, as DNA: TGTGCCAGCAGCTTAGAAGCGGGAGAGACCCAGTACTTC.

Ten or more counts support this clonotype. The V gene is TRBV29-1, the J gene TRBJ2-1; 8 nucleotides align to TRBD2. V was clipped by 3 bases and J by 15 bases; unmatched bases: 10. Germline-derived CDR1 and CDR2 are SQVTM and ANQGSEA. The CDR3 has 12 residues. The CDR3 is CSVDHPGTSTFF. In DNA, the CDR3 is TGCAGCGTTGACCACCCCGGGACTAGTACGTTCTTC.

This clonotype was seen at least ten times. The chain couples TRBV15 to TRBJ1-2; 7 nucleotides agree with TRBD1. The CDR3 runs to 15 residues. The V gene end was trimmed by 3 bases and the J gene end by 1 base; junction bases not matched to a gene: 5. CDR1 and CDR2 from the germline V gene are LNHNV and YYDKDF (reference sequence). This CDR3 is CATSSGDRVNYGYTF. CDR3 nucleotides: TGTGCCACCAGCAGCGGAGACAGGGTTAACTATGGCTACACCTTC.

This clonotype was counted many times. Here the CDR3 reads CSAVYGSMNTEAFF. CDR3 sequence (DNA): TGCAGTGCTGTTTATGGGTCTATGAACACTGAAGCTTTCTTT. The chain combines TRBV20-1 with TRBJ1-1; D call uncertain. The CDR3 extends over 14 amino acids. Germline CDR1 reads DFQATT; CDR2 reads SNEGSKA (reference sequence). The V gene lost 5 bases and the J gene lost 0 bases, with 13 bases spanning the gap.

This clonotype has a count of ten or more. The J gene is TRBJ2-1, the V gene TRBV12-3 or TRBV12-4; TRBD2 matches 10 bases. V shed 5 bases and J 4 bases; nucleotides not matched to a gene: 8. The CDR3 has 16 residues. CDR3 nucleotides: TGTGCCAGCAGTCCAGAACTAGCGGGGCCTTACAATGAGCAGTTCTTC. It translates to CASSPELAGPYNEQFF.

This clonotype was observed many times. The genes are TRBV7-9 and TRBJ2-1; either TRBD1 or TRBD2 may fit D (5 bases each). The CDR3 is 18 residues long. With 5 bases removed from V and 0 bases from J, the gap between germline ends came to 20 bases. CDR1 is SEHNR, CDR2 FQNEAQ, per germline (reference sequence). DNA of the CDR3: TGTGCCAGCAGCACTAGTGGGGCAGGGCGAAGCTCCTACAATGAGCAGTTCTTC. This translates into CASSTSGAGRSSYNEQFF.

This chain uses TRBV3-1 with TRBJ2-5, with 7 bases lining up with TRBD2. The germline CDR1 and CDR2 sequences are LGHDT and YNNKEL (reference sequence). This CDR3 spans 15 amino acids. V shed 4 bases and J 11 bases; nucleotides not matched to a gene: 16. In nucleotides, the CDR3 is TGTGCCAGCAGCCGTGTGGGAGGGCTTTACAATGAGCAGTACTTC. This translates into CASSRVGGLYNEQYF.

This clonotype was counted ten times or more. The chain uses TRBV7-9 and TRBJ2-1, with 9 bases lining up with TRBD2. From germline, CDR1 is SEHNR and CDR2 FQNEAQ (reference sequence). Trimming cost V 1 base and J 4 bases; bases outside gene matches: 2. The CDR3 is 15 residues long. The CDR3 sequence: CASSLDSGRYNEQFF. The CDR3 DNA reads TGTGCCAGCAGCTTAGACAGCGGGAGGTACAATGAGCAGTTCTTC. The variable domain in full, completed from reference TRBV7-9 and TRBJ2-1, reads DTGVSQNPRHKITKRGQNVTFRCDPISEHNRLYWYRQTLGQGPEFLTYFQNEAQLEKSRLLSDRFSAERPKGSFSTLEIQRTEQGDSAMYLCASSLDSGRYNEQFFGPGTRLTVL.

The J gene is TRBJ1-1, the V gene TRBV4-1, with 8 bases aligning to TRBD1. V trimming: 6 bases; J trimming: 0 bases; junction bases outside the gene matches: 9. This CDR3 comprises 16 residues. Per germline, CDR1 MGHRA and CDR2 YSYEKL. CDR3 region: CASSTAGGFMNTEAFF. The CDR3 DNA is TGCGCCAGCAGTACGGCAGGGGGCTTTATGAACACTGAAGCTTTCTTT.

In this sample, this clonotype turned up a few times. The chain joins TRBV24-1 to TRBJ2-1; D not resolved. The CDR3 loop spans 16 amino acids. Per germline, CDR1 KGHDR and CDR2 SFDVKD. The V end lost 3 bases, the J end lost 6 bases, and 17 bases lay between the germline ends. The CDR3 sequence: CATSDSLGSSGNEQFF. The DNA of the CDR3 is TGTGCCACCAGTGATAGTTTGGGGTCTTCGGGCAATGAGCAGTTCTTC.

This clonotype came up many times. V and J are TRBV20-1 and TRBJ2-3; 11 bases match TRBD2. This CDR3 spans 15 amino acids. After removal of 3 bases from V and 1 base from J, the junction contained 3 bases not matched to a gene. The germline V gene has CDR1 DFQATT and CDR2 SNEGSKA (reference sequence). The CDR3 nucleotides are TGCAGTGCTAGGAGACTAGCGGGACGCACAGATACGCAGTATTTT. It encodes CSARRLAGRTDTQYF.

This clonotype was found many times. This chain links TRBV27 with TRBJ2-1; 9 bases map to TRBD1. The CDR3 sequence is 13 residues long. V dropped 7 bases and J dropped 7; count of bases not matched to a gene: 5. Germline V gives CDR1 MNHEY, CDR2 SMNVEV (reference sequence). The CDR3 region is CASTPDRGNEQFF. The DNA of the CDR3 is TGTGCCAGCACCCCTGACAGGGGGAATGAGCAGTTCTTC.

As concerns this clonotype: Since a much larger clone is just one base distant, this may be a read error. The DNA for the CDR3 is TGTGCCAGCTCCCTCAGCGGGGACTCCTACGAGCAGTTCTTC. It encodes CASSLSGDSYEQFF. This chain connects TRBV18 to TRBJ2-1, with 7 bases fitting TRBD2. V dropped 6 bases and J dropped 10; count of bases not matched to a gene: 12. CDR3 length: 14 amino acids. The germline gives CDR1 KGHSH, CDR2 LQKENI.

The table lists this clonotype with many counts. The V gene is TRBV9, the J gene TRBJ2-7, with 11 bases matching TRBD1. CDR3 length equals 19 residues. The V segment lost 5 bases and the J segment 1 base; nucleotides outside the gene matches: 17. Germline V gene sequence: CDR1 SGDLS, CDR2 YYNGEE. The CDR3 spells CASSTTPGQGARGSYEQYF. The CDR3 coding sequence is TGTGCCAGCAGTACTACCCCCGGACAGGGGGCACGGGGATCCTACGAGCAGTACTTC.

The J gene is TRBJ2-2, the V gene TRBV20-1; D may correspond to TRBD1 or TRBD2 (6 bases each). The V gene's germline CDR1 is DFQATT and CDR2 SNEGSKA (reference sequence). The CDR3 sequence is 14 residues long. V shed 4 bases and J shed 3 bases, with 12 bases lying between them. CDR3 nucleotides: TGCAGTGCTAAGGGGGGCCTGGACACCGGGGAGCTGTTTTTT. Protein product: CSAKGGLDTGELFF.

This clonotype was detected ten times or more. The gene calls are TRBV28 and TRBJ2-3; D gene unclear. The CDR3 length is 13 residues. Germline V CDR1 and CDR2: MDHEN, SYDVKM. V gave up 8 bases and J gave up 1 base, with 10 bases separating them. In nucleotides, the CDR3 is TGTGCCAGCTCTGATGGTGGCACAGATACGCAGTATTTT. This encodes CASSDGGTDTQYF. The entire variable domain, with the rest obtained from reference TRBV28 and TRBJ2-3, is as follows: DVKVTQSSRYLVKRTGEKVFLECVQDMDHENMFWYRQDPGLGLRLIYFSYDVKMKEKGDIPEGYSVSREKKERFSLILESASTNQTSMYLCASSDGGTDTQYFGPGTRLTVL.

Many counts were recorded for this clonotype. This rearrangement joins TRBV30 to TRBJ1-1; D call uncertain. Trimming shortened V by 4 bases and J by 3 bases, and 12 bases separated the two germline ends. The CDR3 is made up of 13 amino acids. Germline values: CDR1 GTSNPN, CDR2 SVGIG (reference sequence). The CDR3 reads CAWMSGRHTEAFF. The CDR3 region has the DNA TGTGCCTGGATGTCAGGCAGACACACTGAAGCTTTCTTT.

At least ten counts were recorded for this clonotype. The V gene is TRBV28, the J gene TRBJ2-7, with D perhaps given as TRBD1 or TRBD2 (6 bases each). The length of the CDR3 is 13 residues. Between the trimmed V and J ends, which lost 5 bases and 6 bases, there was a span of 14 bases. Per the germline V gene, CDR1 is MDHEN and CDR2 is SYDVKM. CDR3 protein: CASSRGGRFEQYF. The CDR3 region has the DNA TGTGCCAGCAGTCGTGGGGGGCGATTCGAGCAGTACTTC.

This clonotype was observed many times. The genes are TRBV6-2 or TRBV6-3 and TRBJ2-3; a weak D match, TRBD1 (6 bases). V was shortened by 6 bases and J by 4 bases, with 14 bases between the two germline ends. Germline V gene lookup returns CDR1 MNHEY and CDR2 SVGEGT. CDR3 length: 14 amino acids. The CDR3 reads CASRPWGQSDTQYF. Written as DNA, the CDR3 is TGTGCCAGCAGACCCTGGGGGCAGTCAGATACGCAGTATTTT.

The rearrangement uses TRBV11-3 and TRBJ2-1; TRBD2 matches at 13 bases. The CDR3 loop spans 17 amino acids. V gave up 6 bases and J gave up 4 bases; unmatched junction bases: 9. Germline loops: CDR1 SGHNT, CDR2 YENEEA. CDR3 protein: CASRQGGLAGRYNEQFF. The CDR3, as DNA: TGTGCCAGCAGACAGGGGGGACTAGCGGGACGGTACAATGAGCAGTTCTTC.

The chain has TRBV24-1 and TRBJ1-6; maybe TRBD1 (5 bases). This CDR3 is 14 amino acids long. With 5 bases removed from V and 7 bases from J, the gap between germline ends came to 11 bases. Germline CDR1 is KGHDR and CDR2 is SFDVKD. This chain's CDR3 is CATSAGGANSPLHF. In nucleotides, the CDR3 is TGTGCCACCAGTGCGGGGGGAGCGAATTCACCCCTCCACTTT.

For the CDR3, the DNA is TGTGCCAGTAAAACTAGCGGAGGGGGGGAGACCCAGTACTTC. The encoded protein is CASKTSGGGETQYF. The chain recombines TRBV19 with TRBJ2-5, with TRBD2 matching over 8 bases. This CDR3 contains 14 residues. Germline loops: CDR1 LNHDA, CDR2 SQIVND (reference sequence). Trimming took 7 bases from V and 5 from J; bases not matched to a gene: 9.

The V call is TRBV29-1, the J call TRBJ2-6; weak D call: TRBD1 (5 bases). The CDR3 covers 13 residues. Trimming took 4 bases from V and 2 from J, leaving 6 bases between them. CDR1 and CDR2 (germline): SQVTM, ANQGSEA. The CDR3 coding sequence is TGCAGCGTTGTCAGGGCTGGGGCCAACGTCCTGACTTTC. Translating gives CSVVRAGANVLTF.

In this sample, this clonotype turned up many times. V gene TRBV27 combines with J gene TRBJ2-1; 7 bases fit TRBD2. Trimming at V came to 3 bases and at J to 7 bases, leaving 18 bases not matched to a gene. The CDR3 spans 18 residues. Germline CDR1 and CDR2: MNHEY and SMNVEV (reference sequence). CDR3 amino acids: CASSFIVPAERGGNEQFF. The CDR3 DNA sequence: TGTGCCAGCAGTTTTATCGTCCCCGCCGAGCGGGGTGGGAATGAGCAGTTCTTC.

Many counts were recorded for this clonotype. The chain recombines TRBV6-5 with TRBJ1-5; D is unresolved. The V gene's germline CDR1 is MNHEY and CDR2 SVGAGI. This CDR3 comprises 15 residues. Trimming took off 4 bases at V and 0 bases at J, with 10 bases between the two ends. The CDR3 sequence is CASSSSWGSNQPQHF. The CDR3 coding sequence is TGTGCCAGCAGTTCTAGCTGGGGTAGCAATCAGCCCCAGCATTTT.

At least ten counts were recorded for this clonotype. The chain recombines TRBV25-1 with TRBJ1-2; D remains unclear. CDR1 is MGHDK, CDR2 SYGVNS, per germline. V lost 2 bases and J lost 4, with 17 bases in between. The length of the CDR3 is 16 residues. The CDR3 is CASSERSAVRVYGYTF. CDR3 nucleotide sequence: TGTGCCAGCAGTGAAAGGTCCGCAGTAAGAGTCTATGGCTACACCTTC.

This clonotype was seen ten or more times. V and J are TRBV10-3 and TRBJ1-5, with D possibly being TRBD1 (5 bases). V shed 2 bases and J shed 3 bases, with 20 bases lying between them. CDR1 ENHRY and CDR2 SYGVKD come from the germline V gene. This CDR3 has 18 amino acids. DNA for the CDR3: TGTGCCATCAGTGAGAAGGGCTTAGGGGCAGGGCCCAATCAGCCCCAGCATTTT. It encodes CAISEKGLGAGPNQPQHF.